Detailed here is one T cell receptor (beta chain). Its antigen is as yet unknown. This specimen belongs to a study of shared clonotypes between healthy human individuals. CD8 memory fractions consisted of CD45RO+ and CCR7-negative CD45RA+ TemRA cells together. This CDR3 spans 14 amino acids. V was cut by 4 bases and J by 2 bases, with 12 bases left in between. Germline-derived CDR1 and CDR2 are ENHRY and SYGVKD. Sequencing was performed with immunoSEQ multiplex PCR; in TCRdb, only in-frame clones are kept and a portion is missing. The repertoire holds 90,000 to 120,000 clones, with about 70% as singletons. Findings of the study overall: When compared with the clonotypes that were shared by all four sorted-subset donors, the non-shared clonotypes turned out to have lower generation probabilities. Clonotype sharing among donors was thought likely to change with sequencing depth. Rarefaction analysis demonstrated incomplete sorted-subset sequencing notwithstanding large depth.

The receptor was derived from a woman aged 30 to 39 in good health. Sequenced input: memory CD8+ T cells sorted from blood. As to subset: CD45RO+ cells pooled with CCR7-negative TemRA cells. The chain couples TRBV10-3 to TRBJ2-7; D is perhaps TRBD2 (6 bases). The CDR3 sequence is CAISGAGSTYEQYF. DNA for the CDR3: TGTGCCATCAGTGGGGCGGGGTCGACCTACGAGCAGTACTTC.